Following are 24 T cell receptor beta chains from one sample sequenced in a study of shared clonotypes between healthy human individuals. Method: immunoSEQ multiplex PCR; TCRdb's copy keeps in-frame clones and lacks some. The sample holds 500,000 or so clones, approximately 94% seen once. The source material was naive CD4+ T cells sorted from blood. Subset indicated: CD45RA+ positively selected. These receptors all stem from a woman aged 30 to 39 in good health.

This clone was seen only once. The gene calls are TRBV7-2 and TRBJ2-5, with 8 bases identical to TRBD1. This CDR3 has 13 residues. From germline, CDR1 is SGHTA and CDR2 FQGNSA. With 5 bases clipped from V and 5 bases from J, the junction kept 4 bases outside the gene matches. CDR3 in amino acids: CASSADRGETQYF. The DNA for the CDR3 is TGTGCCAGCAGCGCCGACAGGGGCGAGACCCAGTACTTC.

The rearrangement joins TRBV19 to TRBJ1-5, with D possibly TRBD1 on 6 matching bases. The V end was cut by 4 bases, the J end by 6 bases, with 7 bases between. This CDR3 spans 12 amino acids. Germline V CDR1 and CDR2: LNHDA, SQIVND (reference sequence). CDR3 in DNA: TGTGCCAGTAGTAGACAGGTTCAGCCCCAGCATTTT. Its translation is CASSRQVQPQHF.

This clone was counted once. The V gene is TRBV28, the J gene TRBJ2-7, with 12 bases matching TRBD2. CDR1 MDHEN and CDR2 SYDVKM come from the germline V gene. The CDR3 sequence is 15 residues long. V gave up 7 bases and J gave up 3 bases; unmatched junction bases: 7. CDR3 in amino acids: CASTPGGLAGYEQYF. The CDR3 DNA sequence: TGTGCCAGCACACCCGGGGGACTAGCGGGCTACGAGCAGTACTTC.

The V gene is TRBV5-1, the J gene TRBJ2-1; TRBD2 aligns across 7 bases. This CDR3 is built from 16 residues. Germline V gene data show CDR1 as SGHRS and CDR2 as YFSETQ. V was clipped by 0 bases and J by 7 bases; unmatched bases: 10. In nucleotides, the CDR3 is TGCGCCAGCAGCTTGGCCCGGGACTGGGGGGGAAATGAGCAGTTCTTC. Translated: CASSLARDWGGNEQFF.

This clone was detected only a few times. This chain links TRBV18 with TRBJ2-2; D unresolved. Germline V lookup: CDR1 KGHSH, CDR2 LQKENI. V shed 6 bases and J shed 3 bases, with 11 bases lying between them. This CDR3 has 14 amino acids. The CDR3 DNA sequence: TGTGCCAGCTCGCCGAACGCGGACACCGGGGAGCTGTTTTTT. Its translation is CASSPNADTGELFF.

The rearrangement joins TRBV18 to TRBJ2-5, with 7 bases aligning to TRBD2. The J segment lost 2 bases and the V segment lost 5 bases, leaving 8 bases of the junction unmatched. This CDR3 contains 15 residues. Per germline, CDR1 KGHSH and CDR2 LQKENI. This CDR3 reads CASSARLAEQETQYF. The CDR3 DNA sequence: TGTGCCAGCTCAGCCCGGCTAGCGGAACAAGAGACCCAGTACTTC.

This chain's CDR3 is CASILIGGVSQPQHF. The CDR3 DNA is TGTGCCAGCATCTTAATAGGAGGGGTAAGCCAGCCCCAGCATTTT. The gene calls are TRBV6-1 and TRBJ1-5; D is possibly TRBD1 (5 bases). With 7 bases removed from V and 7 bases from J, the gap between germline ends came to 20 bases. The CDR3 totals 15 residues. CDR1 MNHNS and CDR2 SASEGT come from the germline V gene.

The rearrangement joins TRBV4-2 to TRBJ2-3; 9 bases line up with TRBD2. Losses at the gene ends were 4 bases for V and 2 bases for J; bases not matched to a gene: 10. Germline CDR1 LGHNA, CDR2 YNFKEQ. The length of the CDR3 is 17 residues. For the CDR3, the DNA is TGTGCCAGCAGCCGGGGCGGGTTAGCGGGGGCCACAGATACGCAGTATTTT. It translates to CASSRGGLAGATDTQYF.

The chain uses TRBV19 and TRBJ2-7; 11 positions agree with TRBD1. Per germline, CDR1 LNHDA and CDR2 SQIVND (reference sequence). This CDR3 has 15 amino acids. The J segment lost 3 bases and the V segment lost 3 bases, leaving 4 bases of the junction unmatched. The CDR3 sequence: CASSIYGTGGYEQYF. The CDR3, as DNA: TGTGCCAGTAGTATCTACGGGACAGGGGGCTACGAGCAGTACTTC. The full variable domain, its missing parts supplied by reference TRBV19 and TRBJ2-7, is DGGITQSPKYLFRKEGQNVTLSCEQNLNHDAMYWYRQDPGQGLRLIYYSQIVNDFQKGDIAEGYSVSREKKESFPLTVTSAQKNPTAFYLCASSIYGTGGYEQYFGPGTRLTVT.

This clone has a single count. The rearrangement links TRBV30 to TRBJ2-2; 7 bases align to TRBD2. The CDR3 consists of 15 residues. Germline V lookup: CDR1 GTSNPN, CDR2 SVGIG (reference sequence). V shed 2 bases, J shed 6 bases, and the junction held 9 bases outside the gene matches. The CDR3 sequence is CAWSPLGLLAGELFF. The CDR3, as DNA: TGTGCCTGGAGTCCGCTGGGACTATTAGCCGGGGAGCTGTTTTTT. The full variable domain, completed using reference TRBV30 and TRBJ2-2, is SQTIHQWPATLVQPVGSPLSLECTVEGTSNPNLYWYRQAAGRGLQLLFYSVGIGQISSEVPQNLSASRPQDRQFILSSKKLLLSDSGFYLCAWSPLGLLAGELFFGEGSRLTVL.

The chain joins TRBV7-9 to TRBJ2-5, with D unclear. The V end lost 0 bases, the J end lost 5 bases, and 10 bases lay between the germline ends. CDR1 and CDR2 from the germline V gene are SEHNR and FQNEAQ (reference sequence). The CDR3 is made up of 14 amino acids. The CDR3 nucleotides read TGTGCCAGCAGCTTAGCGGGAATGGGGGAGACCCAGTACTTC. It translates to CASSLAGMGETQYF.

On this clone itself: The sample carries other DNA sequences with the same CDR3. The chain links TRBV28 to TRBJ2-7, with 7 nucleotides matching TRBD1. J was trimmed by 6 bases and V by 1 base; bases with no gene match: 0. CDR1 and CDR2 from the germline V gene are MDHEN and SYDVKM. The CDR3 totals 12 residues. The CDR3 DNA reads TGTGCCAGCAGTTTATCAGGGGGCGAGCAGTACTTC. It is translated as CASSLSGGEQYF.

A note on this clone: Sequence at one end of the junction differs from germline and may be a read error. The chain links TRBV2 to TRBJ1-4; D is undetermined. There are 15 residues in the CDR3. Per the germline V gene, CDR1 is SNHLY and CDR2 is FYNNEI. The chain's CDR3 is CASSWHSEANENLFF. For the CDR3, the DNA is TGTGCCAGCAGTTGGCACAGCGAAGCTAATGAAAACCTGTTTTTT.

This CDR3 is CASKKNTGELFF. The CDR3 DNA reads TGTGCCAGTAAGAAGAACACCGGGGAGCTGTTTTTT. The chain combines TRBV19 with TRBJ2-2; no definite D call. The germline V gene has CDR1 LNHDA and CDR2 SQIVND (reference sequence). The CDR3 has 12 residues. With 7 bases removed from V and 1 base from J, the gap between germline ends came to 4 bases.

The chain employs TRBV6-5 and TRBJ2-7, with 10 bases matching TRBD1. The CDR3 is 15 residues long. Germline CDR1 MNHEY, CDR2 SVGAGI. The V and J ends lost 2 bases and 2 bases, in that order; junction bases with no gene match: 3. The CDR3 loop is CASSYGQGGAYEQYF. As DNA, the CDR3 is TGTGCCAGCAGTTACGGACAGGGGGGGGCCTACGAGCAGTACTTC.

The V call is TRBV6-1, the J call TRBJ2-2; D gene unclear. Germline lookup yields CDR1 MNHNS and CDR2 SASEGT. There are 15 residues in the CDR3. Trimming removed 10 bases at V and 1 base at J, with 16 bases between. The chain's CDR3 is CAIPVGRQNTGELFF. The CDR3 DNA is TGTGCCATCCCGGTTGGGCGGCAGAACACCGGGGAGCTGTTTTTT.

The chain has TRBV11-2 and TRBJ2-7; 7 nucleotides match TRBD1. The CDR3 contains 15 residues. Germline lookup yields CDR1 SGHAT and CDR2 FQNNGV. The V segment lost 2 bases and the J segment 3 bases; nucleotides outside the gene matches: 7. CDR3 bases: TGTGCCAGCAGCTTACCGGGACAGAGACTCTACGAGCAGTACTTC. Residues: CASSLPGQRLYEQYF.

This chain connects TRBV25-1 to TRBJ2-3, with 7 bases lining up with TRBD1. Trimming cost V 10 bases and J 1 base; bases outside gene matches: 5. Germline V lookup: CDR1 MGHDK, CDR2 SYGVNS. The CDR3 is 13 residues long. The CDR3 DNA sequence: TGTGCCACCTCGACAGGGCGCACAGATACGCAGTATTTT. This translates into CATSTGRTDTQYF.

The chain couples TRBV2 to TRBJ2-6, with D possibly matching TRBD2 (6 bases). Germline CDR1 reads SNHLY; CDR2 reads FYNNEI. This CDR3 has 13 amino acids. Trimming took 11 bases from V and 4 from J, leaving 12 bases between them. The CDR3: CALGGLGANVLTF. CDR3 in DNA: TGTGCCCTCGGAGGGTTGGGGGCCAACGTCCTGACTTTC.

V and J are TRBV5-1 and TRBJ2-2; 14 bases map to TRBD2. V gave up 7 bases and J gave up 5 bases; unmatched junction bases: 4. CDR3 length equals 15 residues. CDR1 is SGHRS, CDR2 YFSETQ, per germline. CDR3 sequence: CASGTSGSETGELFF. In DNA, the CDR3 is TGCGCCAGCGGGACTAGCGGGAGCGAGACCGGGGAGCTGTTTTTT.

This clone was observed once. J is TRBJ1-1 and V is TRBV5-6; tentative D call: TRBD1 (5 bases). Germline-derived CDR1 and CDR2 are SGHDT and YYEEEE. The CDR3 spans 19 residues. Deletions cut 0 bases from V and 1 base from J, with 22 bases between. CDR3 in DNA: TGTGCCAGCAGCTTGGTAGTAAGGGACGCCTTTGGGGGGAACACTGAAGCTTTCTTT. Encoded protein: CASSLVVRDAFGGNTEAFF.

The chain joins TRBV27 to TRBJ2-1; D unresolved. Germline V CDR1 and CDR2: MNHEY, SMNVEV (reference sequence). The CDR3 totals 11 residues. V was cut by 6 bases and J by 8 bases, with 8 bases left in between. CDR3 nucleotides: TGTGCCAGCAGCAAATGGGATGAGCAGTTCTTC. This translates into CASSKWDEQFF.

V and J are TRBV9 and TRBJ2-1; 7 positions match TRBD2. V lost 4 bases, J lost 7 bases, and 8 bases stayed unmatched. The CDR3 has 14 residues. CDR1 and CDR2 (germline): SGDLS, YYNGEE. CDR3 in amino acids: CASSLLTSPNEQFF. CDR3 coding DNA: TGTGCCAGCAGCCTACTGACTAGCCCGAATGAGCAGTTCTTC.

V and J are TRBV28 and TRBJ2-7; 8 nucleotides line up with TRBD2. Germline CDR1 is MDHEN and CDR2 is SYDVKM. V lost 7 bases, J lost 5 bases, and 10 bases stayed unmatched. The CDR3 has 14 residues. The CDR3 here is CASTPPGLAHEQYF. The DNA of the CDR3 is TGTGCCAGCACCCCTCCCGGACTAGCCCACGAGCAGTACTTC.